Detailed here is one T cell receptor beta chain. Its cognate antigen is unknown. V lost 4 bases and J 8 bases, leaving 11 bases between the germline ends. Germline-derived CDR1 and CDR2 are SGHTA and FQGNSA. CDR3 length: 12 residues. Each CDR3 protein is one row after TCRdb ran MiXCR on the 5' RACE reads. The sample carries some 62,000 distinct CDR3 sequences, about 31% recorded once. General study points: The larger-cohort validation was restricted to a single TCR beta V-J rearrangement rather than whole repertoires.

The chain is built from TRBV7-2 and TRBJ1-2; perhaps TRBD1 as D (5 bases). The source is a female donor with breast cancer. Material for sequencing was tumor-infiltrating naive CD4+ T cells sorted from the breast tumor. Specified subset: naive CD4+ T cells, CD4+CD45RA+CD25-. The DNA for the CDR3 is TGTGCCAGCAGCTCGGCAGGGATCGGCTACACCTTC. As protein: CASSSAGIGYTF.